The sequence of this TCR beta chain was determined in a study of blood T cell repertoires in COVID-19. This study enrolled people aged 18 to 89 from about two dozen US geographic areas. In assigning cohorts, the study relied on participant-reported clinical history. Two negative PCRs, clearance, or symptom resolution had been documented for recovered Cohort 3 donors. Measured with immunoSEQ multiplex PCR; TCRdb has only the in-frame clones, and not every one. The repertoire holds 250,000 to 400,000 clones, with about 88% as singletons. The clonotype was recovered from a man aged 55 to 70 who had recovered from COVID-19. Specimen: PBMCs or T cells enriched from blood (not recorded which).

This CDR3 reads CASTRESSYNSPLHF. The CDR3 DNA reads as TGCGCCAGCACGCGGGAGAGCTCCTATAATTCACCCCTCCACTTT. The chain links TRBV5-1 to TRBJ1-6; D gene uncertain. From germline, CDR1 is SGHRS and CDR2 YFSETQ. The ends were cut back, 6 bases at V and 0 bases at J, with 10 bases in the middle. The length of the CDR3 is 15 residues.